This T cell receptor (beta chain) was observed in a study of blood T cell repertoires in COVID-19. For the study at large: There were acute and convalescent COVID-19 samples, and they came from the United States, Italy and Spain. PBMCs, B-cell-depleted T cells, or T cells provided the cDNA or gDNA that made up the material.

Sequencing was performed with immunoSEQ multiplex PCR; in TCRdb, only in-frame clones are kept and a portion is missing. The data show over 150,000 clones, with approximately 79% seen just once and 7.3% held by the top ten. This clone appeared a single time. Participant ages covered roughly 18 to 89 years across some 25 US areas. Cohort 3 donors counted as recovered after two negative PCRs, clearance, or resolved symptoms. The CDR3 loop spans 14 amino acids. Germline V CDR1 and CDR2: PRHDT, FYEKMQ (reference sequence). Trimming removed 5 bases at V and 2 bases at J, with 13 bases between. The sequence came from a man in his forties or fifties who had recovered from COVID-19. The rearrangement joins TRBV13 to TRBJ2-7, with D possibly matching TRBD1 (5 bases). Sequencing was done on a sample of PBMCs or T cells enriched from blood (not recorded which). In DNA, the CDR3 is TGTGCCAGCAGCCCGGACAAGGGAACCTACGAGCAGTACTTC. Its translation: CASSPDKGTYEQYF.